This T cell receptor beta chain was observed in a study of OX40 agonist ivuxolimab in advanced cancers. Turning to the study itself: 40% to 50% of patients had received prior checkpoint inhibitor therapy. Partial response was recorded in three patients: one hepatocellular carcinoma and two cutaneous melanoma cases.

Broader study findings: The expanded peripheral T cells' antigen specificity was not determined. Clones of CD4+ and CD8+ blood T cells grew by week 6 at doses of 0.1 to 3.0 mg/kg.

With regard to this clone: Its target is unknown.

V dropped 5 bases and J dropped 0 bases, with 11 bases sitting between them. Germline CDR1 is LNHDA and CDR2 is SQIVND (reference sequence). The CDR3 has 15 residues. Using immunoSEQ multiplex PCR, the repertoire was profiled, and TCRdb retains in-frame clones only, with some absent. The sample comprises some 50,000 clones, more than 70% of which are singletons, and about 1.5% rests with the top ten. This specimen consisted of CD4+ or CD8+ T cells sorted from blood, obtained in a trial of the OX40 agonist ivuxolimab. The source is an adult with an advanced solid tumor such as melanoma, head and neck, liver or kidney cancer. The chain carries TRBV19 and TRBJ1-5; unclear D gene. CDR3 protein: CASSFQANSNQPQHF. CDR3 sequence (DNA): TGTGCCAGTAGTTTTCAGGCAAATAGCAATCAGCCCCAGCATTTT. Drawing the rest from reference TRBV19 and TRBJ1-5, the complete variable domain is DGGITQSPKYLFRKEGQNVTLSCEQNLNHDAMYWYRQDPGQGLRLIYYSQIVNDFQKGDIAEGYSVSREKKESFPLTVTSAQKNPTAFYLCASSFQANSNQPQHFGDGTRLSIL.